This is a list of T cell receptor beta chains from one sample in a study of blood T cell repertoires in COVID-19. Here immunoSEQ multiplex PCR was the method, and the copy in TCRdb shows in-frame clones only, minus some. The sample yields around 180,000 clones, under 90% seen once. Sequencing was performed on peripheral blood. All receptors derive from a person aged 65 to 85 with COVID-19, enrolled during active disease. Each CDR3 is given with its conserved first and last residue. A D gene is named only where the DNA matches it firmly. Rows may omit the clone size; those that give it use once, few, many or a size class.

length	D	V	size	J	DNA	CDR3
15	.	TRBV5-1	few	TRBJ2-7	TGCGCCAGCAGCTCGAACGCCGGGAGCACCTACGAGCAGTACTTC	CASSSNAGSTYEQYF
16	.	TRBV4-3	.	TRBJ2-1	TGCGCCAGCAGCCACCCACCAGAGGGAGTATTCAATGAGCAGTTCTTC	CASSHPPEGVFNEQFF
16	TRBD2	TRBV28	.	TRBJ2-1	TGTGCCAGCAGCAGACTAGCGGGGGGCTCCTACAATGAGCAGTTCTTC	CASSRLAGGSYNEQFF
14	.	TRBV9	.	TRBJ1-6	TGTGCCAGCAGCGTAGGACAGGAGATATCACCCCTCCACTTT	CASSVGQEISPLHF
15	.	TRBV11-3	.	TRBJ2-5	TGTGCCAGCAGCTTAGGCGGTGGTCAGTGGGAGACCCAGTACTTC	CASSLGGGQWETQYF
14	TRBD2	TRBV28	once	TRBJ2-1	TGTGCCAGCACGCCGGGACTAGCGGACAATGAGCAGTTCTTC	CASTPGLADNEQFF
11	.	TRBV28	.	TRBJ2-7	TGTGCCAGCCAGGAGGGTCACGAGCAGTACTTC	CASQEGHEQYF
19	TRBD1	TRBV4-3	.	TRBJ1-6	TGCGCCAGCAGCCAAGATAGGGACAGGGGAACGGGTGCGGCAGTCCTCCTCCACTTT	CASSQDRDRGTGAAVLLHF
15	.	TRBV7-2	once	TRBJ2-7	TGTGCCAGCAGCTTGGGAGGGACAATCACCTACGAGCAGTACTTC	CASSLGGTITYEQYF
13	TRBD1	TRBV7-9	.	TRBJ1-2	TGTGCCAGCAGCTTCGGGACAGGGGATGGCTACACCTTC	CASSFGTGDGYTF
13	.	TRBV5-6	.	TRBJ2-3	TGTGCCAGCAGCTTGGGGACTTCGCATACGCAGTATTTT	CASSLGTSHTQYF
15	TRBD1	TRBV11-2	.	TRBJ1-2	TGTGCCAGCAGCTCATTCGCACGACAGGGATATGGCTACACCTTC	CASSSFARQGYGYTF
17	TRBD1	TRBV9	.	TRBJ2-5	TGTGCCAGCAGCGTAGAGGGACAGGGGCTGACGGGAGAGACCCAGTACTTC	CASSVEGQGLTGETQYF
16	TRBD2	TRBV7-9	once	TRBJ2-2	TGTGCCAGCAGCCGACGGACTAGCTTAGGGACCGGGGAGCTGTTTTTT	CASSRRTSLGTGELFF
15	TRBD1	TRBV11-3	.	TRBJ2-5	TGTGCCAGCAGCTTAGGGGGACAGCTACAAGAGACCCAGTACTTC	CASSLGGQLQETQYF
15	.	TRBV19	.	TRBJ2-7	TGTGCCAGTAGTATAGAAGGACAGCCCCTCTACGAGCAGTACTTC	CASSIEGQPLYEQYF
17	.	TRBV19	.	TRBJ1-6	TGTGCCAGTAGTATGTCATTCCGGGGAGGGAGTAATTCACCCCTCCACTTT	CASSMSFRGGSNSPLHF
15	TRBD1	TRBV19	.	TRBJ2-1	TGTGCCAGTAGCCCGGACAGGGTTTCAAACAATGAGCAGTTCTTC	CASSPDRVSNNEQFF
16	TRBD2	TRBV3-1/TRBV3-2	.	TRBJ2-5	TGTGCCAGCAGCCCGCGACTAGCGGGGGGCCAAGAGACCCAGTACTTC	CASSPRLAGGQETQYF
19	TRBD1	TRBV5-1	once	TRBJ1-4	TGCGCCAGCAGCTTTAGAAGCGGGACAGGAACAGCAACTAATGAAAAACTGTTTTTT	CASSFRSGTGTATNEKLFF
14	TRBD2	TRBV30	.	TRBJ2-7	TGTGCCTGGGCACCTGACGCTAGCGGGAGCGAGCAGTACTTC	CAWAPDASGSEQYF
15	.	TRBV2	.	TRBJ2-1	TGTGCCAGCAGAAAACGGGGGGCTACCTACAATGAGCAGTTCTTC	CASRKRGATYNEQFF
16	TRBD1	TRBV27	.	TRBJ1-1	TGTGCCAGCAGTCCGGGGACAGGCTTTGTGAACACTGAAGCTTTCTTT	CASSPGTGFVNTEAFF
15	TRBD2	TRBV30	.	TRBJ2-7	TGTGCCTGGAGCGCCGGTAGCGGGGTCATTTACGAGCAGTACTTC	CAWSAGSGVIYEQYF
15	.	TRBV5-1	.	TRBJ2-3	TGCGCCAGCAGGGGGGGGGCGCAAAGCACAGATACGCAGTATTTT	CASRGGAQSTDTQYF
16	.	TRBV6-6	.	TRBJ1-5	TGTGCCAGCAGTCGAGGACAGAGCATAAGCAATCAGCCCCAGCATTTT	CASSRGQSISNQPQHF
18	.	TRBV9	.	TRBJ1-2	TGTGCCAGCAGCGTAGCAGTTCTGGGGGGGCAAGGAAACTATGGCTACACCTTC	CASSVAVLGGQGNYGYTF
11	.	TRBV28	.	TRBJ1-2	TGTGCCAGCATGGTCCAGGGTGGTTACACCTTC	CASMVQGGYTF
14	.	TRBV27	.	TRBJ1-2	TGTGCCAGCAGTTTCTTGGCGGGGATGGTAGGCTACACCTTC	CASSFLAGMVGYTF
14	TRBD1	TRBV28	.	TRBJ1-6	TGTGCCAGCAGTTTCCAGGGGGCCGGATCACCCCTCCACTTT	CASSFQGAGSPLHF
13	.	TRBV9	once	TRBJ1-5	TGTGCCAGCAGCTCTAATAGCAATCAGCCCCAGCATTTT	CASSSNSNQPQHF
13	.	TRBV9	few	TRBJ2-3	TGTGCCAGCAGCCGCAGACTCACAGATACGCAGTATTTT	CASSRRLTDTQYF
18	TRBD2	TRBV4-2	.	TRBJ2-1	TGTGCCAGCAGCCCCAAATTAACACTAGCGGGAGTCAGTAATGAGCAGTTCTTC	CASSPKLTLAGVSNEQFF
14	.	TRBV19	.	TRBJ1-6	TGTGCCAGTACAGGGACTGGCTATAATTCACCCCTCCACTTT	CASTGTGYNSPLHF
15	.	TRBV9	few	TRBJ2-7	TGTGCCAGCAGAGGCGAACTGAGGGCTTTTTTAGGGCAGTACTTC	CASRGELRAFLGQYF
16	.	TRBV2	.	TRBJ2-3	TGTGCCAGCAGTGAAGCTCGGGGTTACGGCACAGATACGCAGTATTTT	CASSEARGYGTDTQYF
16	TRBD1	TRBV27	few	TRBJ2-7	TGTGCCAGCAGTTTAGCCCCGACAGGGAAGGTTCGCGAGCAGTACTTC	CASSLAPTGKVREQYF
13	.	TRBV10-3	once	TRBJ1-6	TGTGCCATCAGTACAGGGTTAGGATCACCCCTCCACTTT	CAISTGLGSPLHF
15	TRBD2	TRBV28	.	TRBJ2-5	TGTGCCAGCAGTTTCCCCGGGACTAGCAAGGATACCCAGTACTTC	CASSFPGTSKDTQYF
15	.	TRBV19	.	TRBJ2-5	TGTGCCAGTAGTATGGTCCGGGGTCGGGGAGAGACCCAGTACTTC	CASSMVRGRGETQYF
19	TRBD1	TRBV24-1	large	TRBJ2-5	TGTGCCACCAGTGACCCCGACAGGGAGAGGGCGGAGAACCAAGAGACCCAGTACTTC	CATSDPDRERAENQETQYF
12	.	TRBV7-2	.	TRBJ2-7	TGTGCCAGCAGCTCCCTCTCCTACGAGCAGTACTTC	CASSSLSYEQYF
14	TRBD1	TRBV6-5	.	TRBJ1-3	TGTGCCAGCAGTTCGACAGGGGTCGGAAACACCATATATTTT	CASSSTGVGNTIYF
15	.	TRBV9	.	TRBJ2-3	TGTGCCAGCAGCTTAATAGCGATGGGGGGAGATACGCAGTATTTT	CASSLIAMGGDTQYF
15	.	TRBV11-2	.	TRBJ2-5	TGTGCCAGCAGCTTTTCATCAGGGCGGCAAGAGACCCAGTACTTC	CASSFSSGRQETQYF
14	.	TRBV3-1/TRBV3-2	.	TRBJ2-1	TGTGCCAGCAGCCAAGACCCACCCTATTTTGAGCAGTTCTTC	CASSQDPPYFEQFF
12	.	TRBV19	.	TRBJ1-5	TGTGCCAGTAGTGAACAGGGCTTGCCCCAGCATTTT	CASSEQGLPQHF
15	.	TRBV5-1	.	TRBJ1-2	TGCGCCAGCAGCTCGCTAACAGGGAGAGACTATGGCTACACCTTC	CASSSLTGRDYGYTF